The clone carrying this T cell receptor beta chain appeared once. Its antigen is unknown. These data come from a study of shared clonotypes between healthy human individuals. Study-wide background: In total, the donors were a couple of women and a few men aged 18 to 49. Study-wide results and caveats: Sampling included only blood; tissue repertoires likely differ.

The material for each subset, its genomic DNA, was split evenly across several immunoSEQ plates. Repertoires were generated with immunoSEQ multiplex PCR, while TCRdb's copy carries only in-frame clones and drops some. The sample lists roughly 510,000 clones, about 75% occurring once. This CDR3 has 15 residues. The germline CDR1 and CDR2 sequences are SEHNR and FQNEAQ (reference sequence). Trimming left V 1 base short and J 7 bases short, with 14 bases between. The unsorted samples took tens of millions of PBMCs to get genomic DNA. Sequences were obtained from PBMCs. The chain carries TRBV7-9 and TRBJ2-1; D unresolved. The sequence was obtained from a woman in her forties in good health. Some clones in this sample may be carry-over from other donors' samples. CDR3 DNA sequence: TGTGCCAGCAGCTTAGATAGTCTAGTCCGGAATGAGCAGTTCTTC. It translates to CASSLDSLVRNEQFF.